The TCR beta chain described here comes from a study of blood T cell repertoires in COVID-19. About the study: Acute-phase and convalescent COVID-19 samples originated in the United States, Italy and Spain. T cells, B-cell-depleted T cells, or PBMCs provided the cDNA or gDNA that served as material.

As handled by the study authors: Reference gene primers were amplified, and this amplification served to estimate nucleated cell counts. Measured with immunoSEQ multiplex PCR; TCRdb has only the in-frame clones, and not every one. V, J and clone size are taken as reported in that table, and D and trimming were inferred from the DNA itself. Here the sample spans 200,000 to 300,000 clones, nearly 85% being singletons. The CDR3 length is 15 residues. The V end lost 3 bases, the J end lost 8 bases, and 14 bases lay between the germline ends. Germline CDR1 and CDR2: SEHNR and FQNEAQ (reference sequence). V is TRBV7-9 and J is TRBJ1-6, with a tentative D call TRBD1 (6 bases). Sequencing was done on a sample of peripheral blood. This receptor was identified in a human donor in a cohort sampled during active COVID-19. The CDR3 coding sequence is TGTGCCAGCAGCTTCATGTCTGGGGGCGATTCACCCCTCCACTTT. This codes for CASSFMSGGDSPLHF.